Listed below are T cell receptor beta chains from one sample, sequenced in a study of T cells in Graves' hyperthyroidism and ophthalmopathy. TCRdb itself ran the multiplex PCR reads through MiXCR, one entry per CDR3 protein. The sample includes some 770,000 distinct CDR3 sequences, about a sixth of them seen just once. Sequenced material: blood. The source of these receptors is a young man with Graves' hyperthyroidism. The CDR3 runs from the conserved cysteine through the conserved F or W. A D gene is named only where the DNA matches it firmly. Not every row has a clone size; where given, it reads once, few, many or a size class.

- TRBJ2-1 many TRBV6-1 CASNGGYNEQFF TGTGCCAGCAATGGCGGCTACAATGAGCAGTTCTTC
- TRBJ1-1 - TRBV5-1 CASSFGNEKAFF TGCGCCAGCAGCTTTGGTAACGAGAAAGCTTTCTTT
TRBD1 TRBJ1-1 few TRBV12-3/TRBV12-4 CASTWTGMNAEAFF TGTGCCAGCACCTGGACAGGGATGAACGCTGAAGCTTTCTTT
TRBD1 TRBJ1-4 - TRBV5-1 CASSLEGYRGAENEKLFF TGCGCCAGCAGCTTGGAGGGCTACAGGGGCGCGGAGAATGAAAAACTGTTTTTT
TRBD1 TRBJ2-1 many TRBV7-9 CASSLYVSGQGNNEQFF TGTGCCAGCAGCCTGTACGTGTCGGGACAGGGGAACAATGAGCAGTTCTTC
- TRBJ1-2 - TRBV25-1 CASSDGRWYGYTF TGTGCCAGCAGTGACGGCAGATGGTATGGCTACACCTTC
TRBD2 TRBJ2-2 few TRBV20-1 CSAVAGTGELFF TGCAGTGCTGTAGCGGGGACCGGGGAGCTGTTTTTT
TRBD2 TRBJ2-7 - TRBV27 CASSLSGTSGYNEQYF TGTGCCAGCAGTTTATCCGGGACTAGCGGGTACAATGAGCAGTACTTC
- TRBJ2-5 - TRBV28 CAICGLGETQYF TGTGCCATTTGTGGGCTCGGGGAGACCCAGTACTTC
- TRBJ2-7 many TRBV12-3/TRBV12-4 CASSFQFGGTGSYEQYF TGTGCCAGCAGTTTTCAGTTTGGGGGGACTGGCTCCTACGAGCAGTACTTC
TRBD2 TRBJ2-1 - TRBV12-3/TRBV12-4 CASSPGLAGGLIYNEQFF TGTGCCAGCAGTCCCGGACTAGCGGGAGGTCTTATCTACAATGAGCAGTTCTTC
- TRBJ2-1 many TRBV7-2 CASSYKTLNNEQFF TGTGCCAGCAGCTACAAGACCCTAAACAATGAGCAGTTCTTC
TRBD1 TRBJ1-1 - TRBV7-9 CASSLEAGQGRTEAFF TGTGCCAGCAGCTTAGAGGCGGGACAGGGGAGAACTGAAGCTTTCTTT
TRBD2 TRBJ2-7 few TRBV5-6 CASSFYGTSNEQYF TGTGCCAGCAGCTTCTACGGGACTAGTAACGAGCAGTACTTC
- TRBJ1-2 many TRBV24-1 CATSDFEGSGYTF TGTGCCACCAGTGATTTCGAGGGTTCTGGCTACACCTTC
- TRBJ2-1 many TRBV18 CASSPRKEAYNEQFF TGTGCCAGCTCACCCCGCAAGGAAGCCTACAATGAGCAGTTCTTC
- TRBJ2-1 many TRBV29-1 CSVELRVNNEQFF TGCAGCGTTGAACTGAGGGTTAACAATGAGCAGTTCTTC
- TRBJ2-2 many TRBV20-1 CSAKGTENTGELFF TGCAGTGCTAAAGGGACTGAGAACACCGGGGAGCTGTTTTTT
TRBD2 TRBJ2-3 many TRBV28 CASSFYERLAPSTDTQYF TGTGCCAGCAGTTTCTACGAACGACTAGCGCCTAGCACAGATACGCAGTATTTT
- TRBJ1-5 - TRBV28 CASSWQGNSNQPQHF TGTGCCAGCAGCTGGCAGGGGAATAGCAATCAGCCCCAGCATTTT
- TRBJ2-3 many TRBV12-3/TRBV12-4 CASSAYFWGARSDTQYF TGTGCCAGCAGTGCCTACTTTTGGGGGGCGCGCTCAGATACGCAGTATTTT
- TRBJ2-1 many TRBV10-3 CAISEEPEFDEQFF TGTGCCATCAGTGAAGAGCCAGAGTTCGATGAGCAGTTCTTC
- TRBJ2-1 many TRBV6-2/TRBV6-3 CASSSVARGEQFF TGTGCCAGCAGTTCCGTCGCCAGGGGTGAGCAGTTCTTC
TRBD1 TRBJ1-2 - TRBV12-3/TRBV12-4 CASSPRDSNGYTF TGTGCCAGCAGCCCCAGGGACAGTAATGGCTACACCTTC
- TRBJ2-3 many TRBV6-2/TRBV6-3 CASNGAAMSTDTQYF TGTGCCAGCAACGGAGCGGCAATGAGCACAGATACGCAGTATTTT
- TRBJ2-1 few TRBV7-3 CASSLPGQGNSNEQFF TGTGCCAGCAGCCTACCAGGGCAGGGTAATTCCAATGAGCAGTTCTTC
- TRBJ2-1 - TRBV5-8 CASSPKAEAWGYNEQFF TGTGCCAGCAGCCCCAAGGCTGAAGCATGGGGTTACAATGAGCAGTTCTTC
- TRBJ2-5 many TRBV3-1 CASSQEPGVATQYF TGTGCCAGCAGCCAAGAGCCAGGGGTGGCGACCCAGTACTTC
TRBD2 TRBJ2-7 few TRBV28 CASRGASGRGLNEQYF TGTGCCAGCAGAGGGGCTAGCGGGAGGGGATTGAACGAGCAGTACTTC
TRBD2 TRBJ2-1 - TRBV11-3 CASSNPAGGNNEQFF TGTGCCAGCAGCAACCCAGCGGGGGGGAACAATGAGCAGTTCTTC
- TRBJ1-1 many TRBV6-2/TRBV6-3 CASIGQRAQATEAFF TGTGCCAGCATTGGCCAAAGGGCCCAGGCCACTGAAGCTTTCTTT
TRBD1 TRBJ1-5 many TRBV2 CASRQGISNQPQHF TGTGCCAGCCGACAGGGAATTAGCAATCAGCCCCAGCATTTT
- TRBJ2-4 - TRBV4-1 CASPARASSAKNIQYF TGCGCCAGCCCCGCGAGGGCTAGCTCTGCCAAAAACATTCAGTACTTC
- TRBJ2-1 - TRBV7-9 CASSLAANEQFF TGTGCCAGCAGCTTAGCCGCCAATGAGCAGTTCTTC
- TRBJ2-1 - TRBV7-7 CASSLGTADNEQFF TGTGCTAGCAGCTTGGGGACCGCGGACAATGAGCAGTTCTTC
- TRBJ1-4 - TRBV20-1 CSQQLYGKLFF TGCAGTCAACAGCTGTACGGAAAACTGTTTTTT
TRBD2 TRBJ2-5 many TRBV28 CASSGLAGGPGETQYF TGTGCCAGCAGTGGACTAGCGGGAGGGCCGGGGGAGACCCAGTACTTC
TRBD1 TRBJ2-5 - TRBV5-5 CASSLTPGQRETQYF TGTGCCAGCAGCTTAACCCCGGGACAGCGGGAGACCCAGTACTTC
- TRBJ1-5 few TRBV12-3/TRBV12-4 CASSSYSRGSDNQPQHF TGTGCCAGCAGTTCCTACAGTAGAGGGAGTGACAATCAGCCCCAGCATTTT
TRBD2 TRBJ2-1 few TRBV18 CASSPPISGAYNEQFF TGTGCCAGCTCACCACCGATTAGCGGGGCCTACAATGAGCAGTTCTTC
TRBD2 TRBJ2-1 few TRBV6-1 CASNIARGTSGDNEQFF TGTGCCAGCAACATAGCGAGGGGGACTAGCGGGGACAATGAGCAGTTCTTC
TRBD1 TRBJ2-2 once TRBV7-9 CASSRTGGSTGELFF TGTGCCAGCAGCCGGACAGGGGGATCCACCGGGGAGCTGTTTTTT
TRBD2 TRBJ2-1 many TRBV28 CATLFRSLLAGNEQFF TGTGCCACCCTATTTCGGTCTCTGCTAGCGGGAAATGAGCAGTTCTTC
TRBD1 TRBJ2-3 many TRBV14 CASSQAQGADTQYF TGTGCCAGCAGCCAAGCGCAGGGGGCAGATACGCAGTATTTT
- TRBJ1-4 many TRBV18 CASSPGPQGEKLFF TGTGCCAGCTCACCAGGGCCCCAAGGTGAAAAACTGTTTTTT
- TRBJ2-5 few TRBV19 CASSVDGGLAETQYF TGTGCCAGTAGTGTGGACGGCGGGCTTGCGGAGACCCAGTACTTC
- TRBJ1-1 many TRBV18 CASSPMGLENTEAFF TGTGCCAGCTCACCTATGGGGTTGGAGAACACTGAAGCTTTCTTT
TRBD1 TRBJ1-1 once TRBV11-1 CASSGVDRTTEAFF TGTGCCAGCAGCGGAGTGGACAGGACCACTGAAGCTTTCTTT
- TRBJ1-2 - TRBV9 CASSVAPSRGYGYTF TGTGCCAGCAGCGTAGCCCCCAGCAGGGGCTATGGCTACACCTTC
- TRBJ1-1 few TRBV2 CASSQEGGGNTEAFF TGTGCCAGCAGTCAGGAGGGGGGTGGTAACACTGAAGCTTTCTTT
TRBD2 TRBJ2-1 - TRBV5-1 CASSLDSGRSTYNEQFF TGCGCCAGCAGCTTGGATAGCGGGAGATCAACCTACAATGAGCAGTTCTTC
TRBD1 TRBJ2-3 few TRBV5-4 CASSIGTGGPDTQYF TGTGCCAGCAGCATTGGGACAGGGGGCCCAGATACGCAGTATTTT
- TRBJ1-1 many TRBV30 CAWTWDTEAFF TGTGCCTGGACCTGGGACACTGAAGCTTTCTTT